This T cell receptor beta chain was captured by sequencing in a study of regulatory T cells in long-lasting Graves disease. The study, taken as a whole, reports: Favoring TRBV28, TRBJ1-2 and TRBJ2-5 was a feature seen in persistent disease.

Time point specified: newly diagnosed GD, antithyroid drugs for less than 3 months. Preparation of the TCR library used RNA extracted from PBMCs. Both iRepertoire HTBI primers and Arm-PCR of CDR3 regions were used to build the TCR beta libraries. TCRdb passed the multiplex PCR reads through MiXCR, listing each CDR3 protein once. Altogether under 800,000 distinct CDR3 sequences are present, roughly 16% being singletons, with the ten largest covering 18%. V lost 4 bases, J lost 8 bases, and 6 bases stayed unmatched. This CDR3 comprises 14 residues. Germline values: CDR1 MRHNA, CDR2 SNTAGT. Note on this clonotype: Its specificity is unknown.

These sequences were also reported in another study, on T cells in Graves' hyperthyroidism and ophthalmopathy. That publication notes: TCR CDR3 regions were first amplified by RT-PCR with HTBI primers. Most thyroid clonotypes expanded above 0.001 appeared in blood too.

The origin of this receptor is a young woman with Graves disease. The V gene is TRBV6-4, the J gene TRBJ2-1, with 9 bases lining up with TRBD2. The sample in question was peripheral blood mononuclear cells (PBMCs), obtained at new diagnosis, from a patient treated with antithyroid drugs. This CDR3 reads CASSAAGGPYEQFF. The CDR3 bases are TGTGCCAGCAGTGCGGCGGGAGGGCCCTATGAGCAGTTCTTC.